These 2 T cell receptor beta chains came from one sample sequenced in a study of OX40 agonist ivuxolimab in advanced cancers. Produced via immunoSEQ multiplex PCR; TCRdb's table is partial and in-frame only. This repertoire shows under 85,000 clones, 87% found once; its top ten account for less than 3%. The material was CD4+ or CD8+ T cells sorted from blood, obtained in a trial of the OX40 agonist ivuxolimab. These receptors were obtained from an adult with an advanced solid tumor such as melanoma, head and neck, liver or kidney cancer.

The genes are TRBV11-2 and TRBJ2-6, with 10 bases matching TRBD1. Unmatched junction bases numbered 4, after V lost 1 base and J lost 1 base. Germline loops: CDR1 SGHAT, CDR2 FQNNGV. The CDR3 loop spans 18 amino acids. CDR3 amino acids: CASSLGTGGFSGANVLTF. The CDR3, as DNA: TGTGCCAGCAGCTTAGGGACAGGGGGATTTTCTGGGGCCAACGTCCTGACTTTC.

J is TRBJ1-5 and V is TRBV19; 9 nucleotides agree with TRBD1. The CDR3 is 16 residues long. CDR1 and CDR2 (germline): LNHDA, SQIVND (reference sequence). Losses at the gene ends were 4 bases for V and 5 bases for J; bases not matched to a gene: 9. The CDR3 sequence: CASSTQGALGYQPQHF. Here the CDR3 DNA reads TGTGCCAGTAGTACACAGGGGGCGCTGGGGTATCAGCCCCAGCATTTT.